The 8 T cell receptor beta chains below were found in one sample sequenced in a study of OX40 agonist ivuxolimab in advanced cancers. Library preparation employed the immunoSEQ multiplex PCR assay. What TCRdb holds here is the immuneACCESS table cut down to in-frame rearrangements. Part of the clones is not present; checked against another copy, under half of the missing clones reflect an unresolved V gene, and the others are unexplained. Within this sample are roughly 38,000 clones, with 85% of them counted one time only. The ten largest clones represent roughly 2.7% of the sample. The material was CD4+ or CD8+ T cells sorted from blood, obtained in a trial of the OX40 agonist ivuxolimab. The receptor set was obtained from an adult with an advanced solid tumor such as melanoma, head and neck, liver or kidney cancer.

This chain links TRBV7-9 with TRBJ2-7; a weak D match, TRBD2 (6 bases). The CDR3 is 16 amino acids. The germline V gene encodes CDR1 SEHNR and CDR2 FQNEAQ (reference sequence). V shed 5 bases and J shed 4 bases, with 21 bases lying between them. CDR3 in DNA: TGTGCCAGCAGCCCTCCCGGGGCTAGCGCCCCTTACGAGCAGTACTTC. Translation gives CASSPPGASAPYEQYF.

The chain combines TRBV6-5 with TRBJ2-7; 10 bases align to TRBD1. The germline CDR1 and CDR2 sequences are MNHEY and SVGAGI. The CDR3 length is 15 residues. V shed 6 bases, J shed 3 bases, and the junction held 8 bases outside the gene matches. The chain's CDR3 is CASSPGTGVYYEQYF. CDR3 sequence (DNA): TGTGCCAGCAGCCCCGGGACAGGGGTATACTACGAGCAGTACTTC.

J is TRBJ2-2 and V is TRBV7-6, with no clear D. The germline CDR1 and CDR2 sequences are SGHVS and FNYEAQ. This CDR3 spans 12 amino acids. V was shortened by 5 bases and J by 7 bases, with 8 bases between the two germline ends. The CDR3 region has the DNA TGTGCCAGCAGCCTAAGGGACGGGGAGCTGTTTTTT. Translation: CASSLRDGELFF.

The V call is TRBV6-6, the J call TRBJ2-5; D is perhaps TRBD1 (6 bases). The CDR3 is made up of 14 amino acids. CDR1 is MNHNY, CDR2 SVGAGI, per germline (reference sequence). The V end was cut by 5 bases, the J end by 1 base, with 11 bases between. This CDR3 is CASSMGQPQETQYF. The CDR3 bases are TGTGCCAGCAGTATGGGACAACCCCAAGAGACCCAGTACTTC.

In nucleotides, the CDR3 is TGTGCCAGCAGCCAAGCATCAGTGAACACTGAAGCTTTCTTT. Residues: CASSQASVNTEAFF. V gene TRBV11-2 combines with J gene TRBJ1-1; D ambiguous. Germline V CDR1 and CDR2: SGHAT, FQNNGV. The CDR3 has 14 amino acids. Trimming pared 5 bases from V and 0 bases from J, leaving 10 bases between. Variable domain in full (rest from reference TRBV11-2 and TRBJ1-1): EAGVAQSPRYKIIEKRQSVAFWCNPISGHATLYWYQQILGQGPKLLIQFQNNGVVDDSQLPKDRFSAERLKGVDSTLKIQPAKLEDSAVYLCASSQASVNTEAFFGQGTRLTVV.

J is TRBJ2-3 and V is TRBV5-1; tentative D call: TRBD2 (6 bases). The CDR3 sequence is 13 residues long. V lost 4 bases to trimming and J lost 4 bases, with 10 bases between them. Per the germline V gene, CDR1 is SGHRS and CDR2 is YFSETQ. The CDR3 spells CASSLTSSDTQYF. CDR3 bases: TGCGCCAGCAGCCTGACTAGTTCAGATACGCAGTATTTT.

The chain is built from TRBV18 and TRBJ1-2, with D uncertain. CDR3 length: 15 residues. CDR1 KGHSH and CDR2 LQKENI come from the germline V gene. V dropped 1 base and J dropped 0 bases, with 9 bases sitting between them. The CDR3 nucleotides read TGTGCCAGCTCACCACGGCAGGCCGCTAACTATGGCTACACCTTC. Its translation: CASSPRQAANYGYTF.

This chain connects TRBV5-8 to TRBJ1-2; 8 bases are a match to TRBD1. V trimming: 0 bases; J trimming: 5 bases; junction bases outside the gene matches: 3. Germline lookup yields CDR1 SGHTS and CDR2 YDEGEE. This CDR3 spans 14 amino acids. The chain's CDR3 is CASSLAGTGYGYTF. CDR3 coding DNA: TGTGCCAGCAGCTTGGCCGGGACAGGATATGGCTACACCTTC.